This TCR beta chain was observed in a study of blood T cell repertoires in COVID-19. Across the study: From the United States, Italy and Spain came samples of acute and convalescent COVID-19. From T cells, B-cell-depleted T cells, or PBMCs came the material, which was cDNA or gDNA.

Per the study methods: Nucleated cell counts were estimated from reference gene primer amplification. Sequencing used immunoSEQ multiplex PCR; TCRdb keeps in-frame clones, though not all of them. That table supplies the V and J calls and clone size; D and trimming were determined from the DNA. Of approximately 220,000 clones in the sample, around 88% were seen once. Germline CDR1 LGHNA, CDR2 YNFKEQ. With V trimmed by 5 bases and J by 5 bases, 10 bases remained unmatched. The CDR3 extends over 15 amino acids. Sequencing was carried out using peripheral blood. The origin of this receptor is a woman in her fifties or sixties with acute or convalescent COVID-19. The chain couples TRBV4-2 to TRBJ2-7; TRBD1 matches 9 bases. CDR3 DNA sequence: TGTGCCAGCAGCTTCTACAGGGGGCTGGAGGACGAGCAGTACTTC. As protein: CASSFYRGLEDEQYF.